These 16 T cell receptor beta chains came from one sample sequenced in a study of cytomegalovirus exposure and HLA in healthy donors (dated by TCRdb to about 2017). Library preparation employed the immunoSEQ multiplex PCR assay. For the multiplex PCR, a mixture combining 60 forward primers for TCR Vbeta segments and 13 reverse primers for TCR Jbeta segments was used. The immuneACCESS repertoire file appears here via TCRdb, limited to in-frame rearrangements. These files lack a portion of the clones; in checked studies, under half of the deficit traces to unresolved V genes, and the cause of the others is not known. Recorded for this sample are around 150,000 clones; about 82% of them occurred a single time. 3.5% to 5.5% of the sample lies in the top ten. The specimen was PBMCs. These receptors came from a woman aged 40 to 50 in good health and CMV-seropositive.

The chain uses TRBV11-2 and TRBJ2-5; 10 bases fit TRBD2. The length of the CDR3 is 15 residues. V shed 5 bases, J shed 5 bases, and the junction held 8 bases outside the gene matches. Per the germline V gene, CDR1 is SGHAT and CDR2 is FQNNGV. The DNA for the CDR3 is TGTGCCAGCAGCCCAACTAGCGGGGTGGCTGAGACCCAGTACTTC. Amino acids: CASSPTSGVAETQYF.

The rearrangement links TRBV7-8 to TRBJ1-2; tentatively, D is TRBD1 (6 bases). Germline V gene data show CDR1 as SGHVS and CDR2 as FQNEAQ. The CDR3 loop spans 18 amino acids. V lost 5 bases and J lost 4, with 26 bases in between. The CDR3 DNA reads as TGTGCCAGCAGCCCCCATTCCATAGGGCAGGGGATTAGCTATGGCTACACCTTC. Protein sequence: CASSPHSIGQGISYGYTF.

The genes are TRBV5-5 and TRBJ2-7; D is uncertain. This CDR3 contains 12 residues. Trimming removed 0 bases at V and 3 bases at J, with 4 bases between. Germline CDR1 SGHKS, CDR2 YYEKEE (reference sequence). This chain's CDR3 is CASSLGGYEQYF. The CDR3 region has the DNA TGTGCCAGCAGCTTGGGCGGCTACGAGCAGTACTTC.

The rearrangement links TRBV10-3 to TRBJ2-3; 11 bases line up with TRBD2. CDR3 length equals 15 residues. J was trimmed by 4 bases and V by 6 bases; bases with no gene match: 6. CDR1 and CDR2 (germline): ENHRY, SYGVKD. The CDR3 coding sequence is TGTGCCATCAGGCTAGCGGGAGGCGGGCCAGATACGCAGTATTTT. Protein sequence: CAIRLAGGGPDTQYF.

J is TRBJ2-2 and V is TRBV7-2, with TRBD2 matching 7 bases. Germline CDR1 reads SGHTA; CDR2 reads FQGNSA. V trimming: 1 base; J trimming: 6 bases; junction bases outside the gene matches: 8. The CDR3 runs to 16 residues. The CDR3 DNA reads TGTGCCAGCAGCTTAGTGGGGGGGGATATCGCCGGGGAGCTGTTTTTT. Its translation is CASSLVGGDIAGELFF.

The rearrangement links TRBV19 to TRBJ1-6, with 8 bases matching TRBD1. The CDR3 has 16 amino acids. V shed 3 bases, J shed 7 bases, and the junction held 8 bases outside the gene matches. Germline assignment: CDR1 LNHDA and CDR2 SQIVND (reference sequence). The CDR3 sequence is CASSMVGTGRNSPLHF. Written as DNA, the CDR3 is TGTGCCAGTAGTATGGTTGGGACAGGACGAAATTCACCCCTCCACTTT.

This clone was counted between two and nine times. V gene TRBV29-1 combines with J gene TRBJ2-6; 8 positions match TRBD1. Trimming cost V 5 bases and J 1 base; bases outside gene matches: 4. The germline V gene has CDR1 SQVTM and CDR2 ANQGSEA. The CDR3 runs 15 residues. The CDR3 DNA follows: TGCAGCGTTAGGCAGGGGGCGTCTGGGGCCAACGTCCTGACTTTC. This translates into CSVRQGASGANVLTF.

V gene TRBV7-8 combines with J gene TRBJ1-4, with TRBD1 identical over 9 bases. This CDR3 is 14 amino acids long. CDR1 and CDR2 from the germline V gene are SGHVS and FQNEAQ. J gave up 7 bases and V 4 bases, and 4 bases lay outside the gene matches. The CDR3 DNA is TGTGCCAGCAGCTCTGGACAGGGGAGTGAAAAACTGTTTTTT. This gives the protein CASSSGQGSEKLFF.

The V call is TRBV15, the J call TRBJ2-1; 11 bases are a match to TRBD2. The length of the CDR3 is 15 residues. CDR1 LNHNV and CDR2 YYDKDF come from the germline V gene (reference sequence). With 0 bases clipped from V and 7 bases from J, the junction kept 2 bases outside the gene matches. The DNA of the CDR3 is TGTGCCACCAGCAGAGAACTAGCGGGAGTTAATGAGCAGTTCTTC. Protein sequence: CATSRELAGVNEQFF.

In nucleotides, the CDR3 is TGTGCCAGCAGCTTGGGTGGGGCCTCCTACAATGAGCAGTTCTTC. As protein: CASSLGGASYNEQFF. V gene TRBV5-6 combines with J gene TRBJ2-1; D possibly corresponds to TRBD1 (5 bases). V was clipped by 0 bases and J by 0 bases, with 7 bases between them. The CDR3 loop spans 15 amino acids. Germline CDR1 and CDR2: SGHDT and YYEEEE.

This chain connects TRBV19 to TRBJ2-2; 15 bases map to TRBD2. The CDR3 has 18 residues. Germline V CDR1 and CDR2: LNHDA, SQIVND (reference sequence). The V and J ends lost 3 bases and 4 bases, in that order; junction bases with no gene match: 6. The CDR3 loop is CASSMLGLAGGTTGELFF. The CDR3 bases are TGTGCCAGTAGTATGCTCGGACTAGCGGGAGGGACCACCGGGGAGCTGTTTTTT.

To note about this clone: The same CDR3 arises from other DNA sequences in this sample as well. This rearrangement joins TRBV7-2 to TRBJ2-6, with D unresolved. Germline CDR1 SGHTA, CDR2 FQGNSA. V lost 5 bases, J lost 1 base, and 21 bases lay in between. The CDR3 has 19 amino acids. The CDR3: CASSLLPAASLSGANVLTF. The CDR3, as DNA: TGTGCCAGCAGCCTCCTCCCTGCGGCTTCGCTATCTGGGGCCAACGTCCTGACTTTC.

The chain couples TRBV7-2 to TRBJ1-2; TRBD1 agrees at 9 bases. The junction had 3 bases not matched to a gene; V was cut back by 5 bases and J by 5 bases. The germline V gene encodes CDR1 SGHTA and CDR2 FQGNSA. The CDR3 has 13 amino acids. CDR3 sequence reads: CASSLGQGYGYTF. Written as DNA, the CDR3 is TGTGCCAGCAGCCTGGGACAGGGATATGGCTACACCTTC.

This clone appeared a few times. This sequence joins TRBV6-1 and TRBJ2-1; possible D gene TRBD1, 6 bases. V was shortened by 1 base and J by 13 bases, with 20 bases between the two germline ends. The germline V gene has CDR1 MNHNS and CDR2 SASEGT. The CDR3 sequence is 15 residues long. The chain's CDR3 is CASSEGFVGRQAQFF. DNA for the CDR3: TGTGCCAGCAGTGAAGGATTTGTGGGGCGACAGGCCCAGTTCTTC.

The gene calls are TRBV5-1 and TRBJ2-2; D remains unclear. V gave up 0 bases and J gave up 7 bases, with 13 bases separating them. The CDR3 has 15 residues. Germline V lookup: CDR1 SGHRS, CDR2 YFSETQ. As DNA, the CDR3 is TGCGCCAGCAGCTTGGATGCTAGAACGAGCGGGGAGCTGTTTTTT. Protein sequence: CASSLDARTSGELFF.

V usage is TRBV7-9 and J usage is TRBJ2-1, with TRBD2 matching 8 bases. CDR1 is SEHNR and CDR2 is FQNEAQ in the germline V gene (reference sequence). The CDR3 is 15 amino acids. The trim removed 6 bases at V and 0 bases at J, leaving 4 bases unmatched. The CDR3 sequence is CASRSSGGSYNEQFF. CDR3 coding DNA: TGTGCCAGCAGATCAAGCGGGGGCTCCTACAATGAGCAGTTCTTC. Combining the CDR3 with reference TRBV7-9 and TRBJ2-1 gives the whole variable domain DTGVSQNPRHKITKRGQNVTFRCDPISEHNRLYWYRQTLGQGPEFLTYFQNEAQLEKSRLLSDRFSAERPKGSFSTLEIQRTEQGDSAMYLCASRSSGGSYNEQFFGPGTRLTVL.